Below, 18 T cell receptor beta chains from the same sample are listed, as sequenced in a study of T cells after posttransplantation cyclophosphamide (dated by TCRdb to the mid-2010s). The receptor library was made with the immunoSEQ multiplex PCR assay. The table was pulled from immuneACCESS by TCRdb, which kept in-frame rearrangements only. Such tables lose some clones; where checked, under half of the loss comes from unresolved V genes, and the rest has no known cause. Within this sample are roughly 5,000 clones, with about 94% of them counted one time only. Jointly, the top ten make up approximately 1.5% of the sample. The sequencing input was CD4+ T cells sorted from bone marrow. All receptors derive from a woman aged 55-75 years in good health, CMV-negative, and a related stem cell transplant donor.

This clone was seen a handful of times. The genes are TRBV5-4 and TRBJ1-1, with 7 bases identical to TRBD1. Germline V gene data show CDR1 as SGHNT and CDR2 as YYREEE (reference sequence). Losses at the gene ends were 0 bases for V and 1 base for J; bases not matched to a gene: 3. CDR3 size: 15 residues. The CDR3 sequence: CASSLAGTANTEAFF. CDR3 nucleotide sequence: TGTGCCAGCAGCTTGGCCGGGACAGCGAACACTGAAGCTTTCTTT.

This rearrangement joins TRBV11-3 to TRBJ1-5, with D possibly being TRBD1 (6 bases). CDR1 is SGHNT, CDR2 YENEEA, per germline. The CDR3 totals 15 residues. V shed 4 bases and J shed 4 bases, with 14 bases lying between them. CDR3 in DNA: TGTGCCAGCAGCTCAAAAAAACAGGGAAATCAGCCCCAGCATTTT. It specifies CASSSKKQGNQPQHF.

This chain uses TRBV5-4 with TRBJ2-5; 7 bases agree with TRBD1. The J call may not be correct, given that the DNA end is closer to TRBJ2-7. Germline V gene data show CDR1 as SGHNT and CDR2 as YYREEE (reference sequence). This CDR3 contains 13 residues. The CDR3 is CASSWDRSYEQYF. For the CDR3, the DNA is TGTGCCAGCAGCTGGGACAGATCCTACGAGCAGTACTTC.

CDR3: CASSATSGGLTDTQYF. The CDR3 DNA sequence: TGTGCCAGCAGTGCGACTAGCGGGGGTTTGACAGATACGCAGTATTTT. The rearrangement uses TRBV27 and TRBJ2-3, with 12 nucleotides matching TRBD2. The CDR3 runs 16 residues. From germline, CDR1 is MNHEY and CDR2 SMNVEV (reference sequence). V was clipped by 5 bases and J by 3 bases; unmatched bases: 6.

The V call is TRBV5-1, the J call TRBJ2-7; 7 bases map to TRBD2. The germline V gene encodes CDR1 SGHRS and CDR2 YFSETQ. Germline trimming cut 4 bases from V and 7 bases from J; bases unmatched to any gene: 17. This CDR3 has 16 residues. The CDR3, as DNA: TGCGCCAGCAGCCCGGGGGTGGCGGGAGCTATTGGGGAGCAGTACTTC. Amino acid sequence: CASSPGVAGAIGEQYF.

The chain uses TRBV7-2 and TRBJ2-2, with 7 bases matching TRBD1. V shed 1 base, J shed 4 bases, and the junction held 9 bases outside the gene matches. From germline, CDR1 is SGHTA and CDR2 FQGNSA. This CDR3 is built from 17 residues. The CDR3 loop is CASSLVRGRVGTGELFF. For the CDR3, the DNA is TGTGCCAGCAGCTTAGTTAGGGGGCGCGTGGGCACCGGGGAGCTGTTTTTT.

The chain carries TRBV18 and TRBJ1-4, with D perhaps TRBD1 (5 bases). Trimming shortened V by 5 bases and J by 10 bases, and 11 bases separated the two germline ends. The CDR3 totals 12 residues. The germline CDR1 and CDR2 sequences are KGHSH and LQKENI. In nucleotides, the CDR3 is TGTGCCAGCTCAGAAAATACAGGAAAACTGTTTTTT. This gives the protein CASSENTGKLFF.

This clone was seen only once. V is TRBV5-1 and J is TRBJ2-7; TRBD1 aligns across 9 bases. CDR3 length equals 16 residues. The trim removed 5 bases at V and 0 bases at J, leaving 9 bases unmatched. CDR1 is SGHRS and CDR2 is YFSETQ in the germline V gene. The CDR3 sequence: CASSSARQGVSYEQYF. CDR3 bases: TGCGCCAGCAGTTCCGCCCGACAGGGGGTCTCCTACGAGCAGTACTTC.

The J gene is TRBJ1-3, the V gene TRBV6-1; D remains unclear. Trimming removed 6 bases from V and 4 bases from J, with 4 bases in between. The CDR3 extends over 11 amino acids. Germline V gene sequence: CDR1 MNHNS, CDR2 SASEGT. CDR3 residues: CASSLGNTIYF. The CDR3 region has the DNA TGTGCCAGCAGCCTGGGAAACACCATATATTTT.

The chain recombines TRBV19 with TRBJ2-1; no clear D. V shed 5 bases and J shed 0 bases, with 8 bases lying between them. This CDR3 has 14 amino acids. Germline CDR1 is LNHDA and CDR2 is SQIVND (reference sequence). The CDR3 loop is CASSSRSSYNEQFF. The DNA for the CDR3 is TGTGCCAGTAGTTCCCGGAGCTCCTACAATGAGCAGTTCTTC.

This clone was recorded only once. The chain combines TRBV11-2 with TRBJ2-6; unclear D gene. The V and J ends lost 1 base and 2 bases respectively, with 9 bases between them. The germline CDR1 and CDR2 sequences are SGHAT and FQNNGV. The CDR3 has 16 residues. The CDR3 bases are TGTGCCAGCAGCTTAGGGATGGGCGCTGGGGCCAACGTCCTGACTTTC. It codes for CASSLGMGAGANVLTF.

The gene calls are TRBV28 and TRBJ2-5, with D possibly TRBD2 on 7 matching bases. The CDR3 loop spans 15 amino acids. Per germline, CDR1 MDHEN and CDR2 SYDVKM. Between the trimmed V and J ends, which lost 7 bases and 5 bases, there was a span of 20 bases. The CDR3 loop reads CASTPRGGGRETQYF. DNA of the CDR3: TGTGCCAGCACCCCCCGAGGGGGGGGCCGGGAGACCCAGTACTTC.

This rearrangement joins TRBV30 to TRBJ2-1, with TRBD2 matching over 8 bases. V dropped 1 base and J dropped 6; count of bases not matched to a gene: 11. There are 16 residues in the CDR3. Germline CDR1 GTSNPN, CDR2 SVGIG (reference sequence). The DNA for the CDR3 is TGTGCCTGGAGTGACCTCGGGCTAGCGGGTACCAATGAGCAGTTCTTC. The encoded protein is CAWSDLGLAGTNEQFF.

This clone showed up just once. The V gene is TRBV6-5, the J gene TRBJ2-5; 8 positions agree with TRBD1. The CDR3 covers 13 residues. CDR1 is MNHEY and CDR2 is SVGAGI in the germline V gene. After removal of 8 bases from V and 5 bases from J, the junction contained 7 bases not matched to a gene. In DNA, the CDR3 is TGTGCCAGCGGTTCCAGGGGGCCCGAGACCCAGTACTTC. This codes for CASGSRGPETQYF.

CDR3 DNA sequence: TGTGCCAGTAGTATTCGGACAGGTGGTAATAGCAATCAGCCCCAGCATTTT. It is translated as CASSIRTGGNSNQPQHF. This chain joins TRBV19 and TRBJ1-5, with 7 bases aligning to TRBD1. CDR3 length equals 17 residues. V dropped 3 bases and J dropped 0; count of bases not matched to a gene: 8. The V gene's germline CDR1 is LNHDA and CDR2 SQIVND (reference sequence).

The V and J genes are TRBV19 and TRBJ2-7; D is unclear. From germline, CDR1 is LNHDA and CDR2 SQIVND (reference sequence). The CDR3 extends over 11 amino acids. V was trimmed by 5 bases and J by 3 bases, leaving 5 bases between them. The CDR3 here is CASSGDYEQYF. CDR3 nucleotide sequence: TGTGCCAGTAGTGGAGACTACGAGCAGTACTTC.

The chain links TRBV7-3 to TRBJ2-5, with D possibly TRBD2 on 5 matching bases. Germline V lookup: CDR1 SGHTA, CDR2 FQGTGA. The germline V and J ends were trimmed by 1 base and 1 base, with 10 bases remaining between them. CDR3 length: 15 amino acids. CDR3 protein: CASSLNRGSQETQYF. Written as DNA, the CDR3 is TGTGCCAGCAGCTTAAATCGGGGTAGCCAAGAGACCCAGTACTTC.

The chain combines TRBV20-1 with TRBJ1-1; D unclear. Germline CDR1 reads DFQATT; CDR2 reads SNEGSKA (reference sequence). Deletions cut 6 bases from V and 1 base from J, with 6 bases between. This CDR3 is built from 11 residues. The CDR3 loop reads CSAGRNTEAFF. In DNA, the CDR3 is TGCAGTGCGGGGAGGAACACTGAAGCTTTCTTT.